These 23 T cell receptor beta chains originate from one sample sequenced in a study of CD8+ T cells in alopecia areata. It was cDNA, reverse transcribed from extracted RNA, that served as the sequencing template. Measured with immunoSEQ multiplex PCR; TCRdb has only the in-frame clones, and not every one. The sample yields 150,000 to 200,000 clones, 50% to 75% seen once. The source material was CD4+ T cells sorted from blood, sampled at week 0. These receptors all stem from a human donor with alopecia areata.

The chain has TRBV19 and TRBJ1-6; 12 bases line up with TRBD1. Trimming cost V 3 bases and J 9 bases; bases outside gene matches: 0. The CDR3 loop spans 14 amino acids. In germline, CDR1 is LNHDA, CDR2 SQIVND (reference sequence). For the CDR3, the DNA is TGTGCCAGTAGTATGGGACAGGGGGCTTCACCCCTCCACTTT. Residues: CASSMGQGASPLHF.

CDR3 sequence: CASVEKLFF. CDR3 nucleotide sequence: TGTGCCAGTGTTGAAAAACTGTTTTTT. The chain links TRBV27 to TRBJ1-4, with D unclear. In germline, CDR1 is MNHEY, CDR2 SMNVEV (reference sequence). V was cut by 9 bases and J by 7 bases, with 3 bases left in between. The CDR3 loop spans 9 amino acids.

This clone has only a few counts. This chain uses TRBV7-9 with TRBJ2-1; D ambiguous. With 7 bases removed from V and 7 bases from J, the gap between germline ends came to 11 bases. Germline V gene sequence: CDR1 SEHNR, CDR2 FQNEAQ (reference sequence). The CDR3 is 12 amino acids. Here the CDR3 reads CASTPDLNEQFF. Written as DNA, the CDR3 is TGTGCCAGCACTCCAGATTTGAATGAGCAGTTCTTC.

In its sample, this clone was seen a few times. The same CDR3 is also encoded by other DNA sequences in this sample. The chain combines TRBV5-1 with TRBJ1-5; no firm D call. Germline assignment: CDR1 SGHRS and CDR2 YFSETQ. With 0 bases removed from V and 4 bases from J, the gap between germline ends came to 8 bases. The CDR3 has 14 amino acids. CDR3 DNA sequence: TGCGCCAGCAGCTTGGACAGTCCGAATCAGCCCCAGCATTTT. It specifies CASSLDSPNQPQHF.

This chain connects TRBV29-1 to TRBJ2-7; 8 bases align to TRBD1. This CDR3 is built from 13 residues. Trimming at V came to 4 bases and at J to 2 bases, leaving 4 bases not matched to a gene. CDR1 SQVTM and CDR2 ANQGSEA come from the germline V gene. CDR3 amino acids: CSVARGLTYEQYF. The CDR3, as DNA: TGCAGCGTTGCCAGGGGGCTAACCTACGAGCAGTACTTC.

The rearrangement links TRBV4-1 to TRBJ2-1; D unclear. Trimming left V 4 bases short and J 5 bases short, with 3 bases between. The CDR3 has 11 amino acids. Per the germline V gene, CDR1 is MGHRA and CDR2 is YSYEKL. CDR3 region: CASSLNNEQFF. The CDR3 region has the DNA TGCGCCAGCAGCCTAAACAATGAGCAGTTCTTC.

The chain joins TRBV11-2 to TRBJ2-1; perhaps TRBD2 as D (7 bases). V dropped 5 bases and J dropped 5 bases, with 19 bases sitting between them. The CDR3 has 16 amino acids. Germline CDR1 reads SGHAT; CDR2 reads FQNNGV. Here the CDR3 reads CASSTGGGGSHNEQFF. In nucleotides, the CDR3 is TGTGCCAGCAGCACCGGGGGCGGGGGCAGTCACAATGAGCAGTTCTTC.

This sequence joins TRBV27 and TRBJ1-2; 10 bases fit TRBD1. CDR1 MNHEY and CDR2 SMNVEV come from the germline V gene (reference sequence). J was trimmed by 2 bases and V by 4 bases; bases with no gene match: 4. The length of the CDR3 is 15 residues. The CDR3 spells CASSSRTGGNYGYTF. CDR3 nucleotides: TGTGCCAGCAGTTCCAGGACAGGGGGAAACTATGGCTACACCTTC.

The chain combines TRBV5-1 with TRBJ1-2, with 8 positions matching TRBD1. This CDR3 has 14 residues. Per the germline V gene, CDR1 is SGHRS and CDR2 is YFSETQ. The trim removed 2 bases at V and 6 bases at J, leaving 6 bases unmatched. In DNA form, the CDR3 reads TGCGCCAGCAGCTTCGACAGGGGTTTCGATGGCTACACCTTC. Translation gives CASSFDRGFDGYTF.

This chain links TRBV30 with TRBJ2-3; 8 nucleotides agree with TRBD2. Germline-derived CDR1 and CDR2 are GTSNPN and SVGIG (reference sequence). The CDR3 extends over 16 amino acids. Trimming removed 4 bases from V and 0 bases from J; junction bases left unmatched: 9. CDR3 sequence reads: CAWTIGRGGSTDTQYF. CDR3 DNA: TGTGCCTGGACGATAGGTCGGGGGGGTAGCACAGATACGCAGTATTTT.

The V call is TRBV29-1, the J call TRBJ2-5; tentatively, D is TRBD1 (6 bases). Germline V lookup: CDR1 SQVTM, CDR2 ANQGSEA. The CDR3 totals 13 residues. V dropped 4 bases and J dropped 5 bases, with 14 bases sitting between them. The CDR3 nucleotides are TGCAGCGTTGCCTACACAGGGAAGGAGACCCAGTACTTC. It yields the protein CSVAYTGKETQYF.

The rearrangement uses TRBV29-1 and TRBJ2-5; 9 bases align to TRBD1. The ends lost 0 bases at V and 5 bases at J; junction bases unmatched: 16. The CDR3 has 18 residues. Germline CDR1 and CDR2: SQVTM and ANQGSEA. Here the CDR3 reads CSVEDPWSGTGSSETQYF. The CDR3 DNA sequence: TGCAGCGTTGAAGATCCCTGGAGTGGGACAGGGTCATCCGAGACCCAGTACTTC.

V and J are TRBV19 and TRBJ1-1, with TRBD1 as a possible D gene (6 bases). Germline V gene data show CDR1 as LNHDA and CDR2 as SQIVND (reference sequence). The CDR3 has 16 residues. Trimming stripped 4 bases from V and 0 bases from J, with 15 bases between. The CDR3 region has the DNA TGTGCCAGTAGTACAACAGGGCCTGTCATGAACACTGAAGCTTTCTTT. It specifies CASSTTGPVMNTEAFF. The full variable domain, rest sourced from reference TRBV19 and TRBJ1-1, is DGGITQSPKYLFRKEGQNVTLSCEQNLNHDAMYWYRQDPGQGLRLIYYSQIVNDFQKGDIAEGYSVSREKKESFPLTVTSAQKNPTAFYLCASSTTGPVMNTEAFFGQGTRLTVV.

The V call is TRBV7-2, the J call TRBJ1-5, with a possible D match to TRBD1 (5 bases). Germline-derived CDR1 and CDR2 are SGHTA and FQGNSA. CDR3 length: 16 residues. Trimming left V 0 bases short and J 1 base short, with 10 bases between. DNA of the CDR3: TGTGCCAGCAGCTTAGCGGGGACTAGGAGCAATCAGCCCCAGCATTTT. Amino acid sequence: CASSLAGTRSNQPQHF. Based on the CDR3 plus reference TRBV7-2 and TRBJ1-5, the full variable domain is GAGVSQSPSNKVTEKGKDVELRCDPISGHTALYWYRQSLGQGLEFLIYFQGNSAPDKSGLPSDRFSAERTGGSVSTLTIQRTQQEDSAVYLCASSLAGTRSNQPQHFGDGTRLSIL.

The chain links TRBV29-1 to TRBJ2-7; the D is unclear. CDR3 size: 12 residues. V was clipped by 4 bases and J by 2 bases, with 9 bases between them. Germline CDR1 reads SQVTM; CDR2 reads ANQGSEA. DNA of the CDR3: TGCAGCGTTGCTTACGGGCCCTACGAGCAGTACTTC. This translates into CSVAYGPYEQYF.

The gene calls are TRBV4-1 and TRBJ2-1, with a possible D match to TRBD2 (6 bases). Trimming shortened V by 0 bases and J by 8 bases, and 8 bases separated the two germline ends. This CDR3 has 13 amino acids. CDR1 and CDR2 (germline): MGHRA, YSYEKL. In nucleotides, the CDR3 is TGCGCCAGCAGCCAAGATCCGGGGGATGAGCAGTTCTTC. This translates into CASSQDPGDEQFF.

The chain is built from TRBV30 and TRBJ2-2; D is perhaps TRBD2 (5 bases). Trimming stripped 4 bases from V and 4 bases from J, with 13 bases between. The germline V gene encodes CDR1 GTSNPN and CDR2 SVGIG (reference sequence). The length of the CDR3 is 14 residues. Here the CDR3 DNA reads TGTGCCTGGATGAATCCGGGGAGCACCGGGGAGCTGTTTTTT. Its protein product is CAWMNPGSTGELFF.

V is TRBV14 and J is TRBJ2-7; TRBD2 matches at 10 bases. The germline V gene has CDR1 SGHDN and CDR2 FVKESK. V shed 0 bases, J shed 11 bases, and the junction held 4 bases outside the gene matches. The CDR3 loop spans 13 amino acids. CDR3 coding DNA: TGTGCCAGCAGCCAAGACCCCGGGACTAGCGAGTACTTC. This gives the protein CASSQDPGTSEYF.

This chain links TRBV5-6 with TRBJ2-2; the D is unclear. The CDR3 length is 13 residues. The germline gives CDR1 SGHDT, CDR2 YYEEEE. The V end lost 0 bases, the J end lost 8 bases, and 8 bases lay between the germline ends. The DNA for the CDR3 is TGTGCCAGCAGCTTGGGAAGCCGAGGGGAGCTGTTTTTT. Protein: CASSLGSRGELFF.

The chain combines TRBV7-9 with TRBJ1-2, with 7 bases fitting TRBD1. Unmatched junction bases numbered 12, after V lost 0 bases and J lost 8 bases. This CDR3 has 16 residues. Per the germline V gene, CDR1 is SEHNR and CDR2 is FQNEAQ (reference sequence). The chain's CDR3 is CASSLASPGQPRGYTF. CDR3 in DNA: TGTGCCAGCAGCTTAGCGAGTCCGGGACAGCCCCGGGGCTACACCTTC.

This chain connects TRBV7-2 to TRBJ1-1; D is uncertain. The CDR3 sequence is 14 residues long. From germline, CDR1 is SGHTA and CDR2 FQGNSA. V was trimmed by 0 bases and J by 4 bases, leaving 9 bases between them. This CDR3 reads CASSLAMAGTEAFF. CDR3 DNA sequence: TGTGCCAGCAGCTTAGCGATGGCAGGCACTGAAGCTTTCTTT.

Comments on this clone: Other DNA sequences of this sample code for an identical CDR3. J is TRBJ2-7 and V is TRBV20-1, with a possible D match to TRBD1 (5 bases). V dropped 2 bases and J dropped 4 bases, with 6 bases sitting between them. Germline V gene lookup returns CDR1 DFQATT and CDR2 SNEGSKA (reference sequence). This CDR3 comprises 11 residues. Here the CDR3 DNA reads TGCAGTGCTAGAAGGGGTTACGAGCAGTACTTC. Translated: CSARRGYEQYF.

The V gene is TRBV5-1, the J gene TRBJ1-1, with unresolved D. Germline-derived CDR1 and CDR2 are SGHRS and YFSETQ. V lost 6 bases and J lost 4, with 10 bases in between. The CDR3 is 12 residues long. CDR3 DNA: TGCGCCAGCACTGGCGCAGGCACTGAAGCTTTCTTT. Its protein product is CASTGAGTEAFF.